The clone carrying this T cell receptor beta chain has just a few counts. No antigen is known for it. This sample was included in a study of identical twins. Study-wide results and limits: With abundant cord blood beta clonotypes, insertions were fewer; memory repertoires showed no such pattern.

MiXCR was run by TCRdb on the 5' RACE reads, yielding one entry per CDR3 protein. The data contain hundreds of thousands of distinct CDR3 sequences, around a sixth of them singletons. The CDR3 loop spans 16 amino acids. Trimming left V 1 base short and J 2 bases short, with 13 bases between. Germline-derived CDR1 and CDR2 are SGHVS and FQNEAQ. The same data also contributed to another study, on T cells expressing NK-cell markers. That source adds: Seven donors tested HCMV-seropositive and one tested seronegative among the eight sequenced.

The TCR comes from a young woman in good health. The chain joins TRBV7-8 to TRBJ2-3; perhaps TRBD2 as D (6 bases). The sample taken for sequencing was PBMCs. The CDR3 DNA reads as TGTGCCAGCAGCTTAGGACTAGGTCGGCTCACAGATACGCAGTATTTT. It encodes CASSLGLGRLTDTQYF.